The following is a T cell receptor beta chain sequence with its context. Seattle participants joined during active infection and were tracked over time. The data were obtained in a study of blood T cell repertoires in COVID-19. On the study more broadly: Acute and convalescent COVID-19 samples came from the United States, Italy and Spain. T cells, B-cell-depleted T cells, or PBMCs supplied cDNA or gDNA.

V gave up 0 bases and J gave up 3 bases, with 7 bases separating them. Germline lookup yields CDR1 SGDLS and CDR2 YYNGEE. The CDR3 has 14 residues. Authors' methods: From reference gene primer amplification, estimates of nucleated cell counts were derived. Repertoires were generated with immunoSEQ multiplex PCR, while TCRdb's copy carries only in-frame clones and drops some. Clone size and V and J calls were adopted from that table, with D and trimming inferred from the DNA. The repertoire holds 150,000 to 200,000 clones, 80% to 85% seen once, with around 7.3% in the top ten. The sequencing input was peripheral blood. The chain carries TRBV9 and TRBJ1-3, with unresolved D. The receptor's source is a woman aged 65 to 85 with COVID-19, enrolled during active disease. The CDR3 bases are TGTGCCAGCAGCGTAGTTGGCAGTGGAAACACCATATATTTT. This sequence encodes CASSVVGSGNTIYF.